A single sample gave rise to the 2 T cell receptor beta chains below, sequenced in a study of cytomegalovirus exposure and HLA in healthy donors (dated by TCRdb to 2017 to 2019). Library preparation employed the immunoSEQ multiplex PCR assay. A mixture of 60 forward primers for TCR Vbeta segments and 13 reverse primers for TCR Jbeta segments was used in the multiplex PCR. TCRdb obtained this table from immuneACCESS and retained in-frame rearrangements with V and J assigned. These tables miss some clones; where compared with another copy, unresolved V genes account for less than half of the shortfall, and the remainder is unexplained. The sample data list some 250,000 clones, and about 80% of these were observed just once. The ten largest clones represent 8% of the sample. Sequenced: PBMCs. The receptors derive from an older woman in good health and CMV-seropositive.

This rearrangement joins TRBV6-6 to TRBJ1-1; the match to TRBD1 covers 7 bases. There are 14 residues in the CDR3. Losses at the gene ends were 6 bases for V and 0 bases for J; bases not matched to a gene: 4. CDR1 and CDR2 (germline): MNHNY, SVGAGI (reference sequence). CDR3 coding DNA: TGTGCCAGCAGCCTGGGACAGTTGAACACTGAAGCTTTCTTT. Translation gives CASSLGQLNTEAFF.

This chain uses TRBV7-2 with TRBJ1-2, with TRBD1 matching over 8 bases. Unmatched junction bases numbered 8, after V lost 5 bases and J lost 6 bases. The CDR3 is made up of 14 amino acids. CDR1 SGHTA and CDR2 FQGNSA come from the germline V gene. The CDR3 protein is CASSHPGQGHGYTF. DNA of the CDR3: TGTGCCAGCAGCCACCCCGGACAGGGCCATGGCTACACCTTC.